This is a list of T cell receptor beta chains from one sample in a study of shared clonotypes between healthy human individuals. Generated by immunoSEQ multiplex PCR, the TCRdb table keeps only in-frame clones and is missing some. The data contain about 1,800,000 clones, about 95% of them singletons. Material: naive CD8+ T cells sorted from blood. The source is a man between 18 and 29 years old in good health. CDR3s include the opening cysteine and the closing phenylalanine or tryptophan. D genes are given only for firm matches. For some rows the clone size is stated as once, few or many, or as a class when expanded; others skip it.

size: .; V: TRBV7-9; J: TRBJ2-7; D: .; DNA: TGTGCCAGCAGCTTAGCGAACCCCGGGACGCACTACGAGCAGTACTTC; CDR3: CASSLANPGTHYEQYF
size: .; V: TRBV9; J: TRBJ2-5; D: .; DNA: TGTGCCAGCAGCCATCCTGGACCGGGTCAAGAGACCCAGTACTTC; CDR3: CASSHPGPGQETQYF
size: .; V: TRBV6-4; J: TRBJ2-3; D: .; DNA: TGTGCCAGCAGTGAACAGGGTTGGGGCACAGATACGCAGTATTTT; CDR3: CASSEQGWGTDTQYF
size: .; V: TRBV2; J: TRBJ1-2; D: TRBD1; DNA: TGTGCCAGCAGTTTAGGGCAGGGGGCCTGGGGCTACACCTTC; CDR3: CASSLGQGAWGYTF
size: .; V: TRBV4-3; J: TRBJ1-2; D: .; DNA: TGCGCCAGCAGCCAAGTTGAGGGTAACTATGGCTACACCTTC; CDR3: CASSQVEGNYGYTF
size: few; V: TRBV27; J: TRBJ1-2; D: .; DNA: TGTGCCAGCAGTTCGAGCGAGGGCTACACCTTC; CDR3: CASSSSEGYTF
size: .; V: TRBV13; J: TRBJ2-7; D: TRBD1; DNA: TGTGCCAGCAGCCCCCGTGGACAGGGGTCCAACGAGCAGTACTTC; CDR3: CASSPRGQGSNEQYF
size: .; V: TRBV10-3; J: TRBJ2-1; D: .; DNA: TGTGCCATCAGTGATACGGGTGGAAGGATAGATGAGCAGTTCTTC; CDR3: CAISDTGGRIDEQFF
size: once; V: TRBV6-6; J: TRBJ1-5; D: .; DNA: TGTGCCAGCAGCGGCACCTTCGCGGGGGATCAGCCCCAGCATTTT; CDR3: CASSGTFAGDQPQHF
size: .; V: TRBV5-4; J: TRBJ2-5; D: .; DNA: TGTGCCAGCAGCTTGCCCGGGGGCCCTAAAGAGACCCAGTACTTC; CDR3: CASSLPGGPKETQYF
size: .; V: TRBV30; J: TRBJ2-7; D: .; DNA: TGTGCCTGGAAAGAGACAGAATTAGGCGAGCAGTACTTC; CDR3: CAWKETELGEQYF
size: .; V: TRBV6-4; J: TRBJ2-4; D: TRBD2; DNA: TGTGCCAGCAGTGCTAGCGGGAGGGTTTCCAAAAACATTCAGTACTTC; CDR3: CASSASGRVSKNIQYF
size: .; V: TRBV6-5; J: TRBJ2-7; D: TRBD2; DNA: TGTGCCAGCAGTTACTCGCAGACTAGCGGATTCTACGAGCAGTACTTC; CDR3: CASSYSQTSGFYEQYF
size: .; V: TRBV2; J: TRBJ1-4; D: .; DNA: TGTGCCAGCAGTGAGGTGCCCCTAGGGGAAAAACTGTTTTTT; CDR3: CASSEVPLGEKLFF
size: .; V: TRBV29-1; J: TRBJ2-7; D: .; DNA: TGCAGCGTTAAAGGGGGGTTTACCTACGAGCAGTACTTC; CDR3: CSVKGGFTYEQYF
size: .; V: TRBV2; J: TRBJ1-2; D: TRBD1; DNA: TGTGCCAGCAGCGAAGGGGACAGGGACGAGGGCTACACCTTC; CDR3: CASSEGDRDEGYTF
size: .; V: TRBV7-2; J: TRBJ2-1; D: .; DNA: TGTGCCAGCAGCTACCTTGAGGGGGTTGAGCAGTTCTTC; CDR3: CASSYLEGVEQFF
size: .; V: TRBV29-1; J: TRBJ2-3; D: .; DNA: TGCAGCGCCGACGAGTGGGGGGGGCCGGGAGATACGCAGTATTTT; CDR3: CSADEWGGPGDTQYF
size: .; V: TRBV6-5; J: TRBJ2-1; D: TRBD1; DNA: TGTGCCAGCAGCCCAGTGGACAGGGTCAATGAGCAGTTCTTC; CDR3: CASSPVDRVNEQFF
size: .; V: TRBV11-2; J: TRBJ2-1; D: .; DNA: TGTGCCAGCAGCTCTCAGACAGGACCGAGCTCCTACAATGAGCAGTTCTTC; CDR3: CASSSQTGPSSYNEQFF
size: .; V: TRBV5-4; J: TRBJ2-2; D: TRBD2; DNA: TGTGCCAGCAGCCCGCTTGAGACTAGCTGGGCGACCGGGGAGCTGTTTTTT; CDR3: CASSPLETSWATGELFF
size: once; V: TRBV29-1; J: TRBJ2-2; D: .; DNA: TGCAGCGTTGCGTACCCGGTGGGGGACCCGAACACCGGGGAGCTGTTTTTT; CDR3: CSVAYPVGDPNTGELFF